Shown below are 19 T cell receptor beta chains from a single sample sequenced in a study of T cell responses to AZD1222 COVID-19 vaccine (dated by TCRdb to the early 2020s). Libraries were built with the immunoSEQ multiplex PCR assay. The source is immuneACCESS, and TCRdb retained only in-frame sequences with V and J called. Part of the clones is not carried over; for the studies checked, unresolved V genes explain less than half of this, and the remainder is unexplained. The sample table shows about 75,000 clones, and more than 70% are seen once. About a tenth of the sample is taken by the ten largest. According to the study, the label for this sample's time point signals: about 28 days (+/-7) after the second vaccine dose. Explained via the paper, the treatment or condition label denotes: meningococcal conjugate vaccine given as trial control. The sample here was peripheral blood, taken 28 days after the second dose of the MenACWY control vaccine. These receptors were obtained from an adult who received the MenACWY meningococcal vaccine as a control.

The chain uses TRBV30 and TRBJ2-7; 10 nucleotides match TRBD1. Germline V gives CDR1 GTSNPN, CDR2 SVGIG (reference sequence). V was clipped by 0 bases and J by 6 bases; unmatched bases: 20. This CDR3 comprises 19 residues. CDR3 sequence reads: CAWSVQGTGERWFGGEQYF. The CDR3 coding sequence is TGTGCCTGGAGTGTACAGGGGACAGGGGAAAGATGGTTCGGCGGCGAGCAGTACTTC.

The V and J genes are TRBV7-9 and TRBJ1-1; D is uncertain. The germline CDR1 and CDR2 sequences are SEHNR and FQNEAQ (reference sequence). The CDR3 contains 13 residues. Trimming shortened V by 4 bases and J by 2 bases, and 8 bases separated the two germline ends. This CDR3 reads CASSSLVNTEAFF. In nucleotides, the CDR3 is TGTGCCAGCAGCTCCCTCGTCAACACTGAAGCTTTCTTT.

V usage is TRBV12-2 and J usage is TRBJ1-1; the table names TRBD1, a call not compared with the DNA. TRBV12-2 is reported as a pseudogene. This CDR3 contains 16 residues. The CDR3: CASRLGTGTVNTEAFF. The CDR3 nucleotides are TGTGCAAGTCGCTTAGGTACCGGGACAGTGAACACTGAAGCTTTCTTT.

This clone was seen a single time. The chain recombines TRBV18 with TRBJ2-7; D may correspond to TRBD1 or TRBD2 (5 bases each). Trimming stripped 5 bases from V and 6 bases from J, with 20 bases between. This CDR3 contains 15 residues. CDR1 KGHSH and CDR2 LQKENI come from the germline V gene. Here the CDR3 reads CASSANTGTPSEQYF. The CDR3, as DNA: TGTGCCAGCTCAGCAAATACCGGGACCCCAAGCGAGCAGTACTTC.

The CDR3: CASALASTRGQGASGYTF. The CDR3 DNA reads as TGCGCCAGCGCCTTGGCCTCCACGCGAGGACAGGGGGCGAGTGGCTACACCTTC. This chain links TRBV5-1 with TRBJ1-2; TRBD1 matches at 11 bases. The length of the CDR3 is 18 residues. J was trimmed by 7 bases and V by 7 bases; bases with no gene match: 21. Germline loops: CDR1 SGHRS, CDR2 YFSETQ.

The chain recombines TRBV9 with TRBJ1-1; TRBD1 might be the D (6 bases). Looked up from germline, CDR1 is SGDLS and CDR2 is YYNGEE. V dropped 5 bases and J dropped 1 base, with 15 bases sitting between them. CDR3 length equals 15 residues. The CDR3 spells CASSFKQGQNTEAFF. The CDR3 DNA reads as TGTGCCAGCAGTTTCAAACAGGGACAGAACACTGAAGCTTTCTTT. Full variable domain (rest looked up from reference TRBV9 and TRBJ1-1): DSGVTQTPKHLITATGQRVTLRCSPRSGDLSVYWYQQSLDQGLQFLIQYYNGEERAKGNILERFSAQQFPDLHSELNLSSLELGDSALYFCASSFKQGQNTEAFFGQGTRLTVV.

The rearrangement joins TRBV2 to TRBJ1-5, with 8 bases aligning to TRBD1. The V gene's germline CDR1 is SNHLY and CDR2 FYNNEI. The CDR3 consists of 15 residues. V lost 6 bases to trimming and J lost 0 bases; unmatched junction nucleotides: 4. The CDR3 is CASSPGTGSNQPQHF. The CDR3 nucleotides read TGTGCCAGCAGCCCCGGGACAGGTAGCAATCAGCCCCAGCATTTT.

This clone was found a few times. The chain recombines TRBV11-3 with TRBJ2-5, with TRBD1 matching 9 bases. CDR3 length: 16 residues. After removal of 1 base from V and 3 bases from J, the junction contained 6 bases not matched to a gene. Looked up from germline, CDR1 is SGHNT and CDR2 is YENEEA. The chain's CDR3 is CASSLGLDRGKETQYF. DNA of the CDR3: TGTGCCAGCAGCTTAGGGCTGGACAGGGGTAAAGAGACCCAGTACTTC.

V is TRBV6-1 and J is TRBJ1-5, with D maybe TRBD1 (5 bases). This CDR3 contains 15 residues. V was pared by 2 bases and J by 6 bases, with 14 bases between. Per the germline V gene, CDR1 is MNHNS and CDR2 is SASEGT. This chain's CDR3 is CASSESGGTGQPQHF. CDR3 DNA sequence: TGTGCCAGCAGTGAATCAGGAGGGACGGGTCAGCCCCAGCATTTT.

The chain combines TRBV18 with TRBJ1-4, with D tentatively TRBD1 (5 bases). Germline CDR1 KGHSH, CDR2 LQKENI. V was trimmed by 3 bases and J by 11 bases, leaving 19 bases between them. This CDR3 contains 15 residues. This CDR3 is CASSPPATYEGKLFF. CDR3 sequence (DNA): TGTGCCAGCTCACCCCCCGCGACGTACGAGGGGAAACTGTTTTTT.

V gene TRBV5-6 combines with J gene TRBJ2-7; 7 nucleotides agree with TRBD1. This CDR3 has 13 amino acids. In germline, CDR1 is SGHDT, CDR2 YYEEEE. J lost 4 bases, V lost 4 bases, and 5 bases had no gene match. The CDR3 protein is CASSLGTDYEQYF. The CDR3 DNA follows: TGTGCCAGCAGCCTAGGGACAGATTACGAGCAGTACTTC.

The CDR3 nucleotides are TGTGCAAGTCGCTTAGCGGACAGAGATAGCAATCAGCCCCAGCATTTT. Translating gives CASRLADRDSNQPQHF. This chain joins TRBV12-2 and TRBJ1-5; whether TRBD1, the table's D call, matches the DNA was not checked. TRBV12-2 constitutes a pseudogene. The CDR3 extends over 16 amino acids.

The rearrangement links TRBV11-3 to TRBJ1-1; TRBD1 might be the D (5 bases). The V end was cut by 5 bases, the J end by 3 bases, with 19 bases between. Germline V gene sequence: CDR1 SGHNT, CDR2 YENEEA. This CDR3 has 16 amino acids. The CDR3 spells CASSRGTNRGDTEAFF. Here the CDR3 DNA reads TGTGCCAGCAGCCGCGGAACCAACCGAGGGGACACTGAAGCTTTCTTT.

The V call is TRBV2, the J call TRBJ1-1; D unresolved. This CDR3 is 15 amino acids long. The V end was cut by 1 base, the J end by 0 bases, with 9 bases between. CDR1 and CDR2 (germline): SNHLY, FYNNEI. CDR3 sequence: CASSEDVTMNTEAFF. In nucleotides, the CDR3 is TGTGCCAGCAGTGAAGACGTGACCATGAACACTGAAGCTTTCTTT.

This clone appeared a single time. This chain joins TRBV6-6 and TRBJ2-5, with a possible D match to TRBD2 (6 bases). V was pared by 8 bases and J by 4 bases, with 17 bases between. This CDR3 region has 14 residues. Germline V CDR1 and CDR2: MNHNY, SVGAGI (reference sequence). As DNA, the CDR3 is TGTGCCAGCCATGCGGGGACCGGAGGAGAGACCCAGTACTTC. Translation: CASHAGTGGETQYF.

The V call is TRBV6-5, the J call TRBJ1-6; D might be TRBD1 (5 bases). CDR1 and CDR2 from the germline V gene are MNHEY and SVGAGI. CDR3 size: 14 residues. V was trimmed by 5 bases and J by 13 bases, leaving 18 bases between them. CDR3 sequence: CASSPGVQGYPLHF. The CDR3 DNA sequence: TGTGCCAGCAGTCCGGGGGTCCAAGGATACCCCCTCCACTTT.

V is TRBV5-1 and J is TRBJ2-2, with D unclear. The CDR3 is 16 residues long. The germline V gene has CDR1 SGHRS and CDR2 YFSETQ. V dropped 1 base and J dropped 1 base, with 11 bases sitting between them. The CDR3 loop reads CASSLQLGRNTGELFF. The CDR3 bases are TGCGCCAGCAGCTTGCAGCTGGGCAGGAACACCGGGGAGCTGTTTTTT.

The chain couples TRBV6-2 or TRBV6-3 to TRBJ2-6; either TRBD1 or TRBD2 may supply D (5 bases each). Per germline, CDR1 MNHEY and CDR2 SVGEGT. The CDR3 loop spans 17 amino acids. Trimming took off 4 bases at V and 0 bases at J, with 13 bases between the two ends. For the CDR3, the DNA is TGTGCCAGCAGTTTTAGGGGACCCCACTCTGGGGCCAACGTCCTGACTTTC. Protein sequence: CASSFRGPHSGANVLTF.

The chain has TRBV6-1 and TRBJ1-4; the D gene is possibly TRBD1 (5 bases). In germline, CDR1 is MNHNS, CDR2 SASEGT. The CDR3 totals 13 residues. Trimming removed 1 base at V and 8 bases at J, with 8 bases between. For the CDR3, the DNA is TGTGCCAGCAGTGAAGGGGGCAGGGAAAAACTGTTTTTT. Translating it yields CASSEGGREKLFF.